This TCR beta chain comes out of a study of blood T cell repertoires in COVID-19. The overall study: COVID-19 samples collected from the United States, Italy and Spain covered acute and convalescent phases. The analysed material was cDNA or gDNA that came from T cells, B-cell-depleted T cells, or PBMCs.

Authors' analysis steps: Estimation of nucleated cell counts was performed using reference gene primer amplification. The assay was immunoSEQ multiplex PCR, and TCRdb's table has in-frame clones only and misses some. V, J and clone size are taken as reported in that table, and D and trimming were inferred from the DNA itself. Among roughly 100,000 clones, about 88% were seen once, and the ten largest hold approximately 5%. V was shortened by 3 bases and J by 4 bases, with 10 bases between the two germline ends. In germline, CDR1 is SGHTA, CDR2 FQGNSA. The CDR3 is 14 amino acids. The clonotype originates from a human donor in a cohort sampled during active COVID-19. This rearrangement joins TRBV7-2 to TRBJ1-5; TRBD1 might be the D (5 bases). Source material: peripheral blood. This CDR3 reads CASSFSGGNQPQHF. The CDR3 nucleotides read TGTGCCAGCAGCTTCTCTGGGGGGAATCAGCCCCAGCATTTT.